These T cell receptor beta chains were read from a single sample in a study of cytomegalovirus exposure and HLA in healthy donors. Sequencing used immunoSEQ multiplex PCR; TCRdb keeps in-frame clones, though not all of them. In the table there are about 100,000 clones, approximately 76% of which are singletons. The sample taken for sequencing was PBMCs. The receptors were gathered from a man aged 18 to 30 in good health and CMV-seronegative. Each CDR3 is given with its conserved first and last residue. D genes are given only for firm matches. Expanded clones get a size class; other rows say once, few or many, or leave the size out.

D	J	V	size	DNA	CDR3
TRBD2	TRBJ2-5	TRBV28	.	TGTGCCAGCAGTTTTAATAGCGGGGGATTCCAAGAGACCCAGTACTTC	CASSFNSGGFQETQYF
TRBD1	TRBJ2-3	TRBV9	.	TGTGCCAGCAGCGGCCCGGGACAGGGAGGGTACACAGATACGCAGTATTTT	CASSGPGQGGYTDTQYF
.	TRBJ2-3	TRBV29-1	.	TGCAGCGTTGCATGGCGGCGCACAGATACGCAGTATTTT	CSVAWRRTDTQYF
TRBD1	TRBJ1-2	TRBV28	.	TGTGCCAGCACCCCCGGGACAGGGGTATCCTATGGCTACACCTTC	CASTPGTGVSYGYTF
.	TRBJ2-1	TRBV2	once	TGTGCCAGCAGTTACCGGGGGGCTCTCAATGAGCAGTTCTTC	CASSYRGALNEQFF
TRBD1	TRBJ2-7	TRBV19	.	TGTGCCAGTAGTCCGGGACAGGGGGCTTACGAGCAGTACTTC	CASSPGQGAYEQYF
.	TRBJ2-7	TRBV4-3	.	TGCGCCAGCAGCCAAGGGGTTGGGAGGTACGAGCAGTACTTC	CASSQGVGRYEQYF
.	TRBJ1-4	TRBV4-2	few	TGTGCCAGCAGACAGGCGGGGGACGGGGGTGAAAAACTGTTTTTT	CASRQAGDGGEKLFF
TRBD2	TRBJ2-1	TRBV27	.	TGTGCCAGCAGGGGGACCATGGGGGGGAGGAATGAGCAGTTCTTC	CASRGTMGGRNEQFF
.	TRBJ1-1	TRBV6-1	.	TGTGCCAGCGGGGCGGGGGACACTGAAGCTTTCTTT	CASGAGDTEAFF
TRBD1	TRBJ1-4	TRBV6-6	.	TGTGCCAGCAGAAGGGGACAGGGTTATGAAAAACTGTTTTTT	CASRRGQGYEKLFF
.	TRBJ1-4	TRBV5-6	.	TGTGCCAGCAGCGTCACGGTTAATGAAAAACTGTTTTTT	CASSVTVNEKLFF
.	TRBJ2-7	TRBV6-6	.	TGTGCCAGCAGTTACCAGGCCTACGAGCAGTACTTC	CASSYQAYEQYF
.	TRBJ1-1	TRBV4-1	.	TGCGCCAGCGGAGAGAACACTGAAGCTTTCTTT	CASGENTEAFF
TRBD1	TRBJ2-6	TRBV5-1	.	TGCGCCAGCAGCTCACCCACTATGGACAGGAAGGACCACTCTGGGGCCAACGTCCTGACTTTC	CASSSPTMDRKDHSGANVLTF
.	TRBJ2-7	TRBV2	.	TGTGCCAGCTTATTCAGGCCCAATACCTACGAGCAGTACTTC	CASLFRPNTYEQYF
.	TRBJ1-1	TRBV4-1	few	TGCGCCAGCAGCCAAGAGGGGCTCACTGAAGCTTTCTTT	CASSQEGLTEAFF
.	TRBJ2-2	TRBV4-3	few	TGCGCCAGCAGCCAACTTACAGGGTTAGGAACCGGGGAGCTGTTTTTT	CASSQLTGLGTGELFF
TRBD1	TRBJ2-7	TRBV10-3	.	TGTGCCATCAGTGGAGCCGGGACAGGGTTAAGAACCTACGAGCAGTACTTC	CAISGAGTGLRTYEQYF
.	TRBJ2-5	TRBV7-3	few	TGTGCCAGCAGCTTAAGCGGGGTTGAGACCCAGTACTTC	CASSLSGVETQYF
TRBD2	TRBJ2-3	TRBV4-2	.	TGTGCCAGCAGCCCAATAAGGAACGCGGGTCGGGGGGGCACAGATACGCAGTATTTT	CASSPIRNAGRGGTDTQYF
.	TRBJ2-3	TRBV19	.	TGTGCCAGTAGTACCGGACCAGGGGATACGCAGTATTTT	CASSTGPGDTQYF
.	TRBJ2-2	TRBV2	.	TGTGCCACCCTTCCGGGACAGAACACCGGGGAGCTGTTTTTT	CATLPGQNTGELFF
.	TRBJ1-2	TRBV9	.	TGTGCCAGCAGCGTAGACGACTACGGCTACACCTTC	CASSVDDYGYTF
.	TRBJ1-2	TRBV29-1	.	TGCAGCGTTGAAGAGTGGTCCACGGGGGATGGTGGCTACACCTTC	CSVEEWSTGDGGYTF
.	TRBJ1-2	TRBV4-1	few	TGCGCCAGCAGCCCTTGGACCGAAAGGGAGGGCTACACCTTC	CASSPWTEREGYTF
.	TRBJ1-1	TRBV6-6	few	TGTGCCAGCACCCCGGGGGGGTGGACTGAAGCTTTCTTT	CASTPGGWTEAFF
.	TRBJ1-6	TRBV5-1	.	TGCGCCAGCAGCGGGGGGGCAGATAATTCACCCCTCCACTTT	CASSGGADNSPLHF
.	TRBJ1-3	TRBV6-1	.	TGTGCCAGCAGAGACAGCTCTGGAAACACCATATATTTT	CASRDSSGNTIYF
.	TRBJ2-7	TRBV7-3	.	TGTGCCAGCAGCCCCGGTCTGTCAGGGATCTACGAGCAGTACTTC	CASSPGLSGIYEQYF
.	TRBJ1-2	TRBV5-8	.	TGTGCCAGCACCCGAGACAGCCCTAACTATGGCTACACCTTC	CASTRDSPNYGYTF
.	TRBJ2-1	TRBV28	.	TGTGCCAGCCTAACAGGGGGGGACTACAATGAGCAGTTCTTC	CASLTGGDYNEQFF
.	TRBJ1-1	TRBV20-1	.	TGCAGTGCTCGAGCGGACACTGAAGCTTTCTTT	CSARADTEAFF
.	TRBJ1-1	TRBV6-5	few	TGTGCCAGCAGCCAGGGAGCCAGGGGGAACACTGAAGCTTTCTTT	CASSQGARGNTEAFF
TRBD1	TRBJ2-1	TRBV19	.	TGTGCCAGTAGTAGCGGACAGGGGAATTTAAATGAGCAGTTCTTC	CASSSGQGNLNEQFF
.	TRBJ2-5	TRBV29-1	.	TGCAGCGTTGAAGAGGGCAGGGGCCGTCAACAGTACTTC	CSVEEGRGRQQYF
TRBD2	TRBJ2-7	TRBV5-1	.	TGCGCCAGCAAGCGGGGGGGAGACTACGAGCAGTACTTC	CASKRGGDYEQYF
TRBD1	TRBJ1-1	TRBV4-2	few	TGTGCCAGCAGCCAAGTGGACAGGGGGCTTACTGAAGCTTTCTTT	CASSQVDRGLTEAFF
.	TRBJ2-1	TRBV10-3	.	TGTGCCACCTGGACAGATAAATACAATGAGCAGTTCTTC	CATWTDKYNEQFF
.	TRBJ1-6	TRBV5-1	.	TGCGCCAGCAGCTGGGATGGGAGCTCCGATAATTCACCCCTCCACTTT	CASSWDGSSDNSPLHF
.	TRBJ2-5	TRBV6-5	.	TGTGCCAGCACCCCGAGCGGGCCCCAAGAGACCCAGTACTTC	CASTPSGPQETQYF
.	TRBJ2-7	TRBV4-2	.	TGTGCCAGCAGCCTAGACACCCCGGGGGACGAGCAGTACTTC	CASSLDTPGDEQYF
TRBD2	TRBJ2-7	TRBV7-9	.	TGTGCCAGCAGCCATAAGCGGGACTCCTACGAGCAGTACTTC	CASSHKRDSYEQYF
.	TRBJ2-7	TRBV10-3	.	TGTGCCATCAGTGAGCTCGCGGGTCGGGGGGAGCAGTACTTC	CAISELAGRGEQYF
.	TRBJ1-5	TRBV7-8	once	TGTGCCAGCAGCTCAAACAGGAATCAGCCCCAGCATTTT	CASSSNRNQPQHF
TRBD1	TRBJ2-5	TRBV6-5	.	TGTGCCAGCAACCAACTCGGACAGGGGAGGGAGACCCAGTACTTC	CASNQLGQGRETQYF
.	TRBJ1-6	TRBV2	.	TGTGCCAGTTCGACAGCGGCGGGGGGTAATTCACCCCTCCACTTT	CASSTAAGGNSPLHF
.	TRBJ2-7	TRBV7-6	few	TGTGCCAGCCGTGGCCACGAGCAGTACTTC	CASRGHEQYF
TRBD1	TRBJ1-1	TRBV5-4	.	TGTGCCACCCGTAGGGACAGGGGACTGAACACTGAAGCTTTCTTT	CATRRDRGLNTEAFF